The clone carrying this T cell receptor (beta chain) appeared many times. Its antigen is still unknown. This sample was taken from a study of early T cells in non-severe SARS-CoV-2 infection. At the level of the study: Investigators sequenced bulk RNA drawn from unsorted whole blood, and chains remained unpaired.

The V gene lost 2 bases and the J gene lost 5 bases, with 15 bases spanning the gap. The CDR3 covers 15 residues. In germline, CDR1 is DFQATT, CDR2 SNEGSKA (reference sequence). cDNA molecules, individually, were tagged with unique molecular identifiers. TCRdb recomputed calls from the 5' RACE reads with MiXCR, one row per CDR3 protein. The table lists some 12,000 distinct CDR3 sequences, roughly 4.4% of them singletons, with about 10% in the top ten. Regarding the study as a whole: In VDJdb matching, anti-spike CD8 responses were favored while private and CD4 specificities went missing.

The sample comprised whole blood. V and J are TRBV20-1 and TRBJ2-2; possibly TRBD2 for D (6 bases). This TCR was sampled from an adult who was a healthcare worker with PCR-confirmed SARS-CoV-2 infection or an uninfected control (not recorded which). The CDR3 DNA sequence: TGCAGTGCTAGAAAAGGAGGGGCGCTTACCGGGGAGCTGTTTTTT. It translates to CSARKGGALTGELFF.